This TCR beta chain was recorded in a study of blood T cell repertoires in COVID-19. The overall study: Samples taken during acute and convalescent COVID-19 were collected in the United States, Italy and Spain. PBMCs, B-cell-depleted T cells, or T cells provided the cDNA or gDNA that made up the material.

Unmatched junction bases numbered 6, after V lost 5 bases and J lost 9 bases. The CDR3 spans 14 residues. Germline loops: CDR1 LGHDT, CDR2 YNNKEL (reference sequence). Authors' data handling: Counts of nucleated cells, estimated from reference gene primer amplification, were obtained. Profiling relied on immunoSEQ multiplex PCR, and the TCRdb table lists in-frame clones only, not all of them. That table is the source of V, J and clone size, and D and trimming were worked out from the DNA. The table records some 50,000 clones, 87% of them present only once. The source material was peripheral blood. The chain employs TRBV3-1 (or the pseudogene TRBV3-2) and TRBJ1-6; TRBD1 aligns across 8 bases. The sequence was obtained from a man over 45 with active COVID-19. The chain's CDR3 is CASSNQGASSPLHF. As DNA, the CDR3 is TGTGCCAGCAGCAATCAGGGGGCAAGTTCACCCCTCCACTTT.